This T cell receptor beta chain was observed in a study of T-cell reconstitution after alpha-beta-depleted transplantation in children. Unique molecular identifiers were incorporated when the TCRbeta library was constructed. MiXCR, applied by TCRdb to the PCR reads, yields one record per CDR3 protein. This table has 190,000 or so distinct CDR3 sequences, around 7% appearing once. This clonotype was picked up many times. The CDR3 spans 13 residues. The V and J ends lost 6 bases and 7 bases respectively, with 15 bases between them. This TCR was sampled from a human donor who donated a stem cell graft to a child with Wiskott-Aldrich syndrome. The chain is built from TRBV12-3 or TRBV12-4 and TRBJ1-1, with D perhaps matching TRBD1 (5 bases). The input for sequencing was PBMCs from the stem cell graft donor, taken from the stem cell graft. CDR3 bases: TGTGCCAGCAGCCCTGCCTCCAGGGATGAAGCTTTCTTT. Residues: CASSPASRDEAFF.